The following is a T cell receptor beta chain sequence with its context. Noted time point: peripheral blood 6 weeks after treatment start. This entry comes from a study of PD-L1 blockade in urothelial cancer. Background on the study: At 6 weeks and at 3 weeks (second dose) after treatment start, blood was analyzed.

Each PCR contained spiked-in synthetic TCR analog templates. Sequencing used immunoSEQ multiplex PCR; TCRdb keeps in-frame clones, though not all of them. The table lists nearly 50,000 clones, 80% to 90% of them singletons, with roughly 10% in the top ten. Germline V gene lookup returns CDR1 SEHNR and CDR2 FQNEAQ (reference sequence). The V end was cut by 1 base, the J end by 3 bases, with 7 bases between. The CDR3 extends over 14 amino acids. Sequenced here: PBMCs, sampled around atezolizumab (anti-PD-L1) treatment. The source of this sequence is a man in his 70s with urothelial cancer. The V call is TRBV7-9, the J call TRBJ1-3; TRBD1 is a possible D gene (5 bases). CDR3: CASSLGGYGNTIYF. CDR3 coding DNA: TGTGCCAGCAGCTTAGGGGGCTATGGAAACACCATATATTTT.